This T cell receptor (beta chain) is drawn from a study of beta chain features in type 1 diabetes. Sorting produced populations that all topped 95% purity. Concerning this clone: The target antigen is unknown.

Notes on the study in general: The study found fewer insertions and more deletions at VDJ junctions in type 1 diabetes patients.

The CDR3 sequence is 14 residues long. Germline CDR1 LGHNA, CDR2 YSLEER. V gave up 1 base and J gave up 8 bases, with 12 bases separating them. As every portion of the isolated RNA was reverse transcribed, the sequencing read expressed TCRB transcripts. TCRdb's table, derived via immunoSEQ multiplex PCR, lists solely in-frame clones and lacks some. This sample has a few hundred thousand clones, with approximately 14% found just once. The sequence was obtained from a man aged 30 to 45 in good health. This chain joins TRBV4-3 and TRBJ2-1; possibly TRBD1 for D (6 bases). Material for sequencing was naive CD4+ T cells from blood. CDR3 sequence (DNA): TGCGCCAGCAGCCAAGCTAACAGGGCCGATGAGCAGTTCTTC. Protein product: CASSQANRADEQFF.